This TCR beta chain was recovered during a study of CD8+CD57+ T cells in acquired aplastic anemia. Points from the study as a whole: Around 29 CD8+ CDR3 sequences were shared between patients and controls. Patients showed no significant difference from controls in CD8+ Simpson's diversity.

TCR beta VDJ and CDR3 were profiled, and genomic DNA was the template. From the reads, TCRdb called clonotypes with MiXCR, one entry per CDR3 protein. The repertoire consists of 170,000 or so distinct CDR3 sequences, with 63% occurring once and the leading ten covering more than 40%. To note about this clonotype: As yet, its antigen is unknown.

The V gene lost 3 bases and the J gene lost 4 bases, with 12 bases spanning the gap. This CDR3 has 15 residues. The patients chosen for sequencing had shown expansion of CD8+CD57+ cells (detected by flow cytometry). In all patients, the disease was severe acquired aplastic anemia. Patients had undergone no therapy by the time their blood was sampled. The clonotype was recovered from a human donor with aplastic anemia. The material sequenced was sorted CD4+, CD8+, or CD8+CD57+ T cells (not recorded which) from PBMCs. The chain carries TRBV12-3 or TRBV12-4 and TRBJ2-2; D is uncertain. For the CDR3, the DNA is TGTGCCAGCAGTTTCGTGGTAATTGGCACCGGGGAGCTGTTTTTT. Its protein is CASSFVVIGTGELFF.